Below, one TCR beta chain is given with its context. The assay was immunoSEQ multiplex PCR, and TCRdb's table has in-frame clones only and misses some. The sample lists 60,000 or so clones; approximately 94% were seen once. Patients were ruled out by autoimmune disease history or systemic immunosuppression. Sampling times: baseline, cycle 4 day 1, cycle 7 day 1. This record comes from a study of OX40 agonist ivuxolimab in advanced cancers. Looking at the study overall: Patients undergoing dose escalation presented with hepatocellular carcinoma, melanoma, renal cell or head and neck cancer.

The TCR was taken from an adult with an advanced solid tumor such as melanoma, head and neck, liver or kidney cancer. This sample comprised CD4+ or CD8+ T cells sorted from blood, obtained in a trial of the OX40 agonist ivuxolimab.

CDR3 nucleotide sequence: TGTGCCAGCAGCGAGGGAGGGGATGAGCAGTTCTTC. Its translation: CASSEGGDEQFF. The chain combines TRBV11-2 with TRBJ2-1; 7 nucleotides agree with TRBD2. The ends lost 5 bases at V and 8 bases at J; junction bases unmatched: 3. The germline V gene has CDR1 SGHAT and CDR2 FQNNGV. This CDR3 comprises 12 residues.